The clone carrying this T cell receptor (beta chain) was detected many times. Its target is not known. The source of the sample is a study of naive and memory T cell subsets. General observations from the study: Naive and memory subsets had different power law exponents for TCR abundance. TCR counts from RNA may reflect activation-linked expression changes. Possibly reflecting memory cells re-expressing CD45RA, a few larger clonotypes occurred in naive repertoires, especially CD8.

The beta constant-region primer was an equimolar mix of two oligonucleotides covering TRBC1 and TRBC2. Ligation attached a single-stranded oligonucleotide with a 12-nucleotide UMI and the SP2 primer to the cDNA 3' end. Via MiXCR, TCRdb re-called the UMI-ligation and nested PCR reads, giving one row per CDR3 protein. The repertoire holds under 150,000 distinct CDR3 sequences, with about 18% as singletons. The CDR3 runs 12 residues. CDR1 is SQVTM and CDR2 is ANQGSEA in the germline V gene. The J segment lost 0 bases and the V segment lost 6 bases, leaving 1 base of the junction unmatched. Sequenced input: naive CD4+ T cells from blood. The rearrangement links TRBV29-1 to TRBJ1-1; 7 bases agree with TRBD1. The source is a human donor in good health. CDR3 coding DNA: TGCAGCGTGCAGGGGGTGAACACTGAAGCTTTCTTT. This codes for CSVQGVNTEAFF.